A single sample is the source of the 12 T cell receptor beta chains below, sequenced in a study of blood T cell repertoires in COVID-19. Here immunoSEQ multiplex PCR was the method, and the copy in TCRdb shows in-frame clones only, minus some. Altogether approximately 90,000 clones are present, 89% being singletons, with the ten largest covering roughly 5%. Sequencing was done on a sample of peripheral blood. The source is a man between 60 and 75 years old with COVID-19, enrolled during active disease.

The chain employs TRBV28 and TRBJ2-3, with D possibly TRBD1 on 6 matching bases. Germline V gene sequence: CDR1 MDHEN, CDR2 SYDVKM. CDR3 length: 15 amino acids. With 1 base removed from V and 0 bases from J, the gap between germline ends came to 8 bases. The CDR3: CASSLLGGSTDTQYF. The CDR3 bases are TGTGCCAGCAGTTTATTAGGGGGTAGCACAGATACGCAGTATTTT.

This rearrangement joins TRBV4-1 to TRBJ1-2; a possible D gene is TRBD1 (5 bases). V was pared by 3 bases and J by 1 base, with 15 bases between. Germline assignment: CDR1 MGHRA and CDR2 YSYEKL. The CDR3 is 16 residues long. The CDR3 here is CASSHTPGTDNYGYTF. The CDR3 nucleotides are TGCGCCAGCAGCCACACACCGGGGACTGATAACTATGGCTACACCTTC.

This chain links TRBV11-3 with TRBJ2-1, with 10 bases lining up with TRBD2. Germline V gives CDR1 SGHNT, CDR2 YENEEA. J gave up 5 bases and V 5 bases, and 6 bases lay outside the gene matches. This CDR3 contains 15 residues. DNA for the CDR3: TGTGCCAGCAGCCGCGGGACTAGCGTTAACAATGAGCAGTTCTTC. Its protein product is CASSRGTSVNNEQFF.

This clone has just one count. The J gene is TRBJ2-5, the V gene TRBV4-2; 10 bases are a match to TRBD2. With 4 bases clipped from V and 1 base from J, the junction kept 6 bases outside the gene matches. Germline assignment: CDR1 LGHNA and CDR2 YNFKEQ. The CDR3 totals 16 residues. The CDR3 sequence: CASSPWTSGVQETQYF. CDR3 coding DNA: TGTGCCAGCAGCCCCTGGACTAGCGGAGTCCAAGAGACCCAGTACTTC.

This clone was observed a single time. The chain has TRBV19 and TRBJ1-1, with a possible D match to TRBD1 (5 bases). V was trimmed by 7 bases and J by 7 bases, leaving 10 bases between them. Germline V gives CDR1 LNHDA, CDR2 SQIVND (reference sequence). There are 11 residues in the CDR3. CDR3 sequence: CASILGGEAFF. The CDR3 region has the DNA TGTGCCAGTATCCTGGGGGGTGAAGCTTTCTTT.

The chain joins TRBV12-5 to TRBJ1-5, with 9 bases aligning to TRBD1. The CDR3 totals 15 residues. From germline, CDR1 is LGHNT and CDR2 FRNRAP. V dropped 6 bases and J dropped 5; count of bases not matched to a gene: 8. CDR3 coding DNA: TGTGCTAGTGGGATGGGACAGGGATACTATCAGCCCCAGCATTTT. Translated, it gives CASGMGQGYYQPQHF.

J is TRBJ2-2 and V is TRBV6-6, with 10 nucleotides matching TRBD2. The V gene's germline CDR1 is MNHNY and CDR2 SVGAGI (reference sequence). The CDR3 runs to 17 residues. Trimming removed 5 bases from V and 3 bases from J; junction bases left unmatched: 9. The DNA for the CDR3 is TGTGCCAGCAGTCCCGGGGTAGCGGGAGGAGACACCGGGGAGCTGTTTTTT. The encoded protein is CASSPGVAGGDTGELFF.

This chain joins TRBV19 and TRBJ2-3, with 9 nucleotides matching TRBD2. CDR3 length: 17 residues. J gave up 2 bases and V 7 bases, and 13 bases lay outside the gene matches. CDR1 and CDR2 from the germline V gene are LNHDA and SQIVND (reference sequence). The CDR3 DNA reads TGTGCCAGTACTCAGGTTGGCGGGAGGGCCCTCACAGATACGCAGTATTTT. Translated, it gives CASTQVGGRALTDTQYF.

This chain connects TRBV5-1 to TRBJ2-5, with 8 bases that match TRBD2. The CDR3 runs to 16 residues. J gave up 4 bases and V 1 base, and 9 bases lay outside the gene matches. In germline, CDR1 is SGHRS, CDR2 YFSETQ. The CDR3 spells CASSLSPGRAAETQYF. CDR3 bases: TGCGCCAGCAGCTTGAGTCCCGGGAGGGCTGCAGAGACCCAGTACTTC.

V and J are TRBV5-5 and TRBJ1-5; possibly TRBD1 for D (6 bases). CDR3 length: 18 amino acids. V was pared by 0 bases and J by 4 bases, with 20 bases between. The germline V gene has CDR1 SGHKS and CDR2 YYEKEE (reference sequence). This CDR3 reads CASSLGPLGGGNNQPQHF. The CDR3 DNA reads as TGTGCCAGCAGCTTGGGTCCTTTAGGGGGGGGAAATAATCAGCCCCAGCATTTT.

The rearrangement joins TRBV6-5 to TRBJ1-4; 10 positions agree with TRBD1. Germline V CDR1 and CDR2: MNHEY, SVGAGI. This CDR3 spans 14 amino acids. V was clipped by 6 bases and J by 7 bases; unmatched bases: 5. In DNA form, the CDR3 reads TGTGCCAGCAGCCGGACAGGGGGTGGTGAAAAACTGTTTTTT. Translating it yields CASSRTGGGEKLFF.

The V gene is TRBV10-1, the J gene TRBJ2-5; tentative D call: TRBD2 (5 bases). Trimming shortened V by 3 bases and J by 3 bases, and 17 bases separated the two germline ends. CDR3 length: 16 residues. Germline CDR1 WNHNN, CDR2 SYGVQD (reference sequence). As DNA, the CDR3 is TGCGCCAGCAGTGATGGGAGTAGGGCCGAAGAAGAGACCCAGTACTTC. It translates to CASSDGSRAEEETQYF.